There are a few counts of the clone carrying this TCR beta chain. Its target is not known. This sample is part of a study of CD8+CD57+ T cells in acquired aplastic anemia. Genomic DNA, serving as template, underwent TCR beta VDJ and CDR3 profiling. TCRdb called the reads again in MiXCR, with one record for every CDR3 protein. The table lists some 200,000 distinct CDR3 sequences, roughly half of them singletons. CDR1 is ENHRY and CDR2 is SYGVKD in the germline V gene. This CDR3 is built from 12 residues. The junction had 3 bases not matched to a gene; V was cut back by 9 bases and J by 2 bases. Notes on the study in general: Patients and controls shared roughly 31 CD8+ CDR3 sequences, highly expressed in patients.

Only patients with CD8+CD57+ cell expansion on flow cytometry were chosen for sequencing. Patients, without exception, had severe acquired aplastic anemia. The clonotype originates from a human donor with aplastic anemia. The chain has TRBV10-3 and TRBJ2-7; TRBD1 matches 8 bases. The sequencing input was sorted CD4+, CD8+, or CD8+CD57+ T cells (not recorded which) from PBMCs. In nucleotides, the CDR3 is TGTGCCATTTCGACAGGGGCCTACGAGCAGTACTTC. Its translation is CAISTGAYEQYF.